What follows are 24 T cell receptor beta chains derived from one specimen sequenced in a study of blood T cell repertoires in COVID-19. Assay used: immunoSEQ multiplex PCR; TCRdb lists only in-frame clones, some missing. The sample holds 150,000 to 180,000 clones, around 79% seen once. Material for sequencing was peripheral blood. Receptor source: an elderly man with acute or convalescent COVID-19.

CDR3 DNA sequence: TGTGCCAGCTCACCAAGAAGTTGGGCACGGGACAGGGGCCTACAAGAGACCCAGTACTTC. It encodes CASSPRSWARDRGLQETQYF. V and J are TRBV18 and TRBJ2-5, with TRBD1 matching over 10 bases. The CDR3 is 20 amino acids. V was clipped by 2 bases and J by 2 bases; unmatched bases: 17. Germline lookup yields CDR1 KGHSH and CDR2 LQKENI. Drawing the rest from reference TRBV18 and TRBJ2-5, the complete variable domain is NAGVMQNPRHLVRRRGQEARLRCSPMKGHSHVYWYRQLPEEGLKFMVYLQKENIIDESGMPKERFSAEFPKEGPSILRIQQVVRGDSAAYFCASSPRSWARDRGLQETQYFGPGTRLLVL.

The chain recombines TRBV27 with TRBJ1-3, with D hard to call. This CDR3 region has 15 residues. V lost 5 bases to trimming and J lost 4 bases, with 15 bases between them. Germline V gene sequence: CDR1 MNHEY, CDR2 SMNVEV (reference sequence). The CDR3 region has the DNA TGTGCCAGCAGTCGTTCCGGGAGCTTGGGAAACACCATATATTTT. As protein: CASSRSGSLGNTIYF.

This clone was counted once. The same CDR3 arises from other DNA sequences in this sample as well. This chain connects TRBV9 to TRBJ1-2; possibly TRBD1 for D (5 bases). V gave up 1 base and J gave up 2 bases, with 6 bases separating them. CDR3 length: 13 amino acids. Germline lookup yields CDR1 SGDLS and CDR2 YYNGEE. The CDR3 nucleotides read TGTGCCAGCAGCGTACAGGGAAACTATGGCTACACCTTC. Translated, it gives CASSVQGNYGYTF. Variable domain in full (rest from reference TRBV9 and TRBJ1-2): DSGVTQTPKHLITATGQRVTLRCSPRSGDLSVYWYQQSLDQGLQFLIQYYNGEERAKGNILERFSAQQFPDLHSELNLSSLELGDSALYFCASSVQGNYGYTFGSGTRLTVV.

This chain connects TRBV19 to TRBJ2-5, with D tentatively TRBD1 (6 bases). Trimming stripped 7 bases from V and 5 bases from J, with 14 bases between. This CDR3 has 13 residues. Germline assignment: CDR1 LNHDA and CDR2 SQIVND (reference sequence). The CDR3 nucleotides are TGTGCCAGTATTCAGGGGTCAATGGAGACCCAGTACTTC. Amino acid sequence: CASIQGSMETQYF.

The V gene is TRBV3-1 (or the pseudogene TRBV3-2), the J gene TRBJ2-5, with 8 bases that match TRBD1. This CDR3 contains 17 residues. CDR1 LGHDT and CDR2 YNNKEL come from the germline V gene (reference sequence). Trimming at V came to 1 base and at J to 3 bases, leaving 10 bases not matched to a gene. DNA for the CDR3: TGTGCCAGCAGCCAAGCTAGGACAGGGCTCCCAAAAGAGACCCAGTACTTC. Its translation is CASSQARTGLPKETQYF.

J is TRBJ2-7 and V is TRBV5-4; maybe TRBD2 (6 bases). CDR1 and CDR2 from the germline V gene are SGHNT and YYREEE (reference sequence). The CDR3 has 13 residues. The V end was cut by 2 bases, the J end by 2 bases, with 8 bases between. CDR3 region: CASSFERAYEQYF. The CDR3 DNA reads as TGTGCCAGCAGCTTCGAGCGGGCCTACGAGCAGTACTTC.

This chain's CDR3 is CASSEARGHEQYV. The CDR3 nucleotides read TGTGCCAGCAGTGAAGCGCGGGGCCACGAGCAGTACGTC. The chain links TRBV6-1 to TRBJ2-7, with D perhaps TRBD2 (6 bases). Germline lookup yields CDR1 MNHNS and CDR2 SASEGT. The V and J ends lost 0 bases and 5 bases respectively, with 8 bases between them. This CDR3 region has 13 residues.

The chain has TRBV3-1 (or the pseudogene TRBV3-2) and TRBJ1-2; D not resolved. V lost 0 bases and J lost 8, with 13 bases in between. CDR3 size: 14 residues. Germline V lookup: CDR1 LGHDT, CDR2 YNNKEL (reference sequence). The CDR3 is CASSQDLHGEGYTF. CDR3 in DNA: TGTGCCAGCAGCCAAGACCTCCACGGTGAGGGCTACACCTTC.

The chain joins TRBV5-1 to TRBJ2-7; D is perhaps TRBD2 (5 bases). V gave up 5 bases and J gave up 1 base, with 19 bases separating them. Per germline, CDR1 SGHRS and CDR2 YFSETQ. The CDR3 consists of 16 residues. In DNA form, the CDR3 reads TGCGCCAGCAGAGAGGGTCCCGGGCCGGTTTCCTACGAGCAGTACGTC. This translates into CASREGPGPVSYEQYV.

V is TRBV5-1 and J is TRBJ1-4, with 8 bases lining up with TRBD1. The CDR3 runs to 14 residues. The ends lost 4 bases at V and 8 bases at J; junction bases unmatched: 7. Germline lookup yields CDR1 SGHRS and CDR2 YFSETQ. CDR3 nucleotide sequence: TGCGCCAGCAGCAGGACAGGGACTATCGAAAAACTGTTTTTT. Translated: CASSRTGTIEKLFF.

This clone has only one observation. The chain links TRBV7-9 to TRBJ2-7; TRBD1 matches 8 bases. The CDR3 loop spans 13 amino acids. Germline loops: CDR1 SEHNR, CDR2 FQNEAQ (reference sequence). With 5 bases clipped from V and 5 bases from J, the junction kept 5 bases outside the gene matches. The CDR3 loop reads CASSPTQGDEQYF. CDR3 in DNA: TGTGCCAGCAGCCCCACACAGGGGGACGAGCAGTACTTC.

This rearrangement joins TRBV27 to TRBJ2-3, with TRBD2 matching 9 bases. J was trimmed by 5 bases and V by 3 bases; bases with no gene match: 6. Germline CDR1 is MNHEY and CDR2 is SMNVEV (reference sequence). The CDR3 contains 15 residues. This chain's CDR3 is CASSLRRGGLDTQYF. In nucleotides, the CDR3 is TGTGCCAGCAGTTTGCGGCGGGGGGGCTTAGATACGCAGTATTTT.

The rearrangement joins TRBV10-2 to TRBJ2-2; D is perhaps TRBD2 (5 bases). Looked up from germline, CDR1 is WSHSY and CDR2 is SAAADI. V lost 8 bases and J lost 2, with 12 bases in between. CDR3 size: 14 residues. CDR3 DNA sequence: TGCGCCAGCCATCCCGGAGGTAACACCGGGGAGCTGTTTTTT. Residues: CASHPGGNTGELFF.

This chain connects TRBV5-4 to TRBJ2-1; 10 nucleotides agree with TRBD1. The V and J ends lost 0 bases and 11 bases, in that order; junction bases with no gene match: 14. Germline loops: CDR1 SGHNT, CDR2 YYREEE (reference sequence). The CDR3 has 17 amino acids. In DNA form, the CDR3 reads TGTGCCAGCAGCTTGGGAGGTCCGGGACAGGGGTACACACAGCAGTTCTTC. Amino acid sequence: CASSLGGPGQGYTQQFF.

This CDR3 reads CASSAQGARDTQYF. DNA of the CDR3: TGTGCCAGCAGCGCACAGGGGGCTAGAGATACGCAGTATTTT. This chain connects TRBV5-6 to TRBJ2-3, with TRBD1 identical over 9 bases. Germline CDR1 SGHDT, CDR2 YYEEEE. Trimming removed 4 bases from V and 5 bases from J; junction bases left unmatched: 5. This CDR3 has 14 residues. The complete variable domain, with remaining parts taken from reference TRBV5-6 and TRBJ2-3, reads DAGVTQSPTHLIKTRGQQVTLRCSPKSGHDTVSWYQQALGQGPQFIFQYYEEEERQRGNFPDRFSGHQFPNYSSELNVNALLLGDSALYLCASSAQGARDTQYFGPGTRLTVL.

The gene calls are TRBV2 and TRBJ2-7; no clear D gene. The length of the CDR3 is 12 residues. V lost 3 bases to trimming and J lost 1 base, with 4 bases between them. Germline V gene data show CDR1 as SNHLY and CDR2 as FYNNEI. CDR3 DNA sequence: TGTGCCAGCAGTGACTCGTCCTACGAGCAGTACGTC. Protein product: CASSDSSYEQYV.

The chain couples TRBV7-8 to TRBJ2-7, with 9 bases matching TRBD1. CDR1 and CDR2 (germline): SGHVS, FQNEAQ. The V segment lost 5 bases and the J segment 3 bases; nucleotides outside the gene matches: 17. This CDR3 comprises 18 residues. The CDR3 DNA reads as TGTGCCAGCAGCGGGGGTAAAAGGACAGGGGCTACTGTCTACGAGCAGTACTTC. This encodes CASSGGKRTGATVYEQYF.

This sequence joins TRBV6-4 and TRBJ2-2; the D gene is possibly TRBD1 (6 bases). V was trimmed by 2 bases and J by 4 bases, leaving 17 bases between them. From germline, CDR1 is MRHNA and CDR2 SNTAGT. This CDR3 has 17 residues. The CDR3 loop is CASSDLPTGSFTGELFF. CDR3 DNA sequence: TGTGCCAGCAGTGACCTGCCCACAGGGAGTTTCACCGGGGAGCTGTTTTTT.

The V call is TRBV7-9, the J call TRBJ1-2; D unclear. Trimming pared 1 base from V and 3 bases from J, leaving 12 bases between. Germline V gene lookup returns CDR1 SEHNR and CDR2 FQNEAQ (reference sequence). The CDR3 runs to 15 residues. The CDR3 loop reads CASSLGAGRDYGYTF. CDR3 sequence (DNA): TGTGCCAGCAGCTTAGGGGCGGGAAGGGACTATGGCTACACCTTC.

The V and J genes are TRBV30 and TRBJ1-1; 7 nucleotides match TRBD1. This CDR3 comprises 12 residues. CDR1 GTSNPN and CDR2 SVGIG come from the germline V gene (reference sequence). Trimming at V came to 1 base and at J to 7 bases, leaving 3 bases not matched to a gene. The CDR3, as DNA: TGTGCCTGGAGTGCCCAGGGGGTTGAAGCTTTCTTT. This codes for CAWSAQGVEAFF.

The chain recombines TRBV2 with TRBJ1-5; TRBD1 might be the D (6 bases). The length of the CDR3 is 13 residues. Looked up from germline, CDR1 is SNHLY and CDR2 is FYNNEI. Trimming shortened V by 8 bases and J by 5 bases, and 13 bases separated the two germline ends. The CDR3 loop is CASSTGSHQPQHF. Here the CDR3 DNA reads TGTGCCAGCTCCACAGGGAGTCATCAGCCCCAGCATTTT.

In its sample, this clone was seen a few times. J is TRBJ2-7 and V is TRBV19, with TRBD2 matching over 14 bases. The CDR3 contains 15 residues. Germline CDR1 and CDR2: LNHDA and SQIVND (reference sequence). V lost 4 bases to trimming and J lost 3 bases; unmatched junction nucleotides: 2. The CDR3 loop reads CASSTGLAGVYEQYV. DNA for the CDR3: TGTGCCAGTAGTACGGGACTAGCGGGGGTCTACGAGCAGTACGTC.

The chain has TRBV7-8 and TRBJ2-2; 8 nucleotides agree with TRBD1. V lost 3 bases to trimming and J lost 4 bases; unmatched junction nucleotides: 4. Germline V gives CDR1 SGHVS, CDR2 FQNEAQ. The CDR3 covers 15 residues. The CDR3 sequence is CASSFDRGRTGELFF. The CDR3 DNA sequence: TGTGCCAGCAGCTTCGACAGGGGACGCACCGGGGAGCTGTTTTTT. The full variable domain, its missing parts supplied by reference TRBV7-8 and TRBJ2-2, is GAGVSQSPRYKVAKRGQDVALRCDPISGHVSLFWYQQALGQGPEFLTYFQNEAQLDKSGLPSDRFFAERPEGSVSTLKIQRTQQEDSAVYLCASSFDRGRTGELFFGEGSRLTVL.

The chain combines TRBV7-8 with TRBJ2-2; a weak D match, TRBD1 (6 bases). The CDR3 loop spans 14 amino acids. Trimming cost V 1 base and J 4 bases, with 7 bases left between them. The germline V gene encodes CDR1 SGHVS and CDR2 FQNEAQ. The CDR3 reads CASSLEQGTGELFF. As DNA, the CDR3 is TGTGCCAGCAGCTTAGAACAGGGCACCGGGGAGCTGTTTTTT.